These 17 T cell receptor beta chains were all obtained from the same sample, sequenced in a study of T-cell reconstitution after alpha-beta-depleted transplantation in children. For TCRbeta, the library was prepared with unique molecular identifiers. TCRdb passed the PCR reads through MiXCR, listing each CDR3 protein once. The repertoire holds some 280,000 distinct CDR3 sequences, almost 10% seen once, with about 9.4% in the top ten. Specimen: PBMCs from the stem cell graft donor, collected from the stem cell graft. The receptors here all came from a human donor who donated a stem cell graft to a child with SCID.

This clonotype was detected ten times or more. The gene calls are TRBV6-2 or TRBV6-3 and TRBJ2-1; no firm D call. The CDR3 runs 13 residues. From germline, CDR1 is MNHEY and CDR2 SVGEGT. V was cut by 7 bases and J by 0 bases, with 7 bases left in between. The CDR3 loop reads CASKLSSYNEQFF. DNA for the CDR3: TGTGCCAGCAAATTGAGCTCCTACAATGAGCAGTTCTTC.

A few counts support this clonotype. The CDR3 is CSARLRLAGKSDTQYF. CDR3 nucleotide sequence: TGCAGTGCTAGACTTCGACTAGCGGGGAAATCAGATACGCAGTATTTT. The V and J genes are TRBV20-1 and TRBJ2-3; 11 bases line up with TRBD2. This CDR3 has 16 amino acids. Germline lookup yields CDR1 DFQATT and CDR2 SNEGSKA (reference sequence). J was trimmed by 4 bases and V by 2 bases; bases with no gene match: 8.

This chain uses TRBV6-1 with TRBJ1-3; D call uncertain. The germline CDR1 and CDR2 sequences are MNHNS and SASEGT. The V end lost 8 bases, the J end lost 1 base, and 9 bases lay between the germline ends. The CDR3 sequence is 13 residues long. Here the CDR3 reads CASQAGSGNTIYF. The CDR3 coding sequence is TGTGCCAGCCAGGCGGGTTCTGGAAACACCATATATTTT.

Only a few counts were recorded for this clonotype. The chain uses TRBV6-5 and TRBJ2-7; D is tentatively TRBD1 or TRBD2 (5 bases each). V dropped 6 bases and J dropped 6 bases, with 12 bases sitting between them. Germline V lookup: CDR1 MNHEY, CDR2 SVGAGI. This CDR3 has 12 residues. Here the CDR3 reads CASRRGTGEQYF. CDR3 nucleotides: TGTGCCAGCAGGAGGGGAACAGGCGAGCAGTACTTC.

The chain recombines TRBV15 with TRBJ2-3; D not certain. The V end lost 5 bases, the J end lost 4 bases, and 13 bases lay between the germline ends. CDR1 and CDR2 (germline): LNHNV, YYDKDF (reference sequence). The CDR3 has 14 residues. CDR3 amino acids: CATSPTPGPDTQYF. As DNA, the CDR3 is TGTGCCACCAGCCCTACCCCAGGTCCAGATACGCAGTATTTT.

The chain is built from TRBV5-1 and TRBJ2-2; 7 positions match TRBD2. After removal of 5 bases from V and 3 bases from J, the junction contained 7 bases not matched to a gene. The germline gives CDR1 SGHRS, CDR2 YFSETQ. The CDR3 has 15 residues. DNA of the CDR3: TGCGCCAGCAGAGGGCTAGCGGACCACACCGGGGAGCTGTTTTTT. Protein product: CASRGLADHTGELFF.

The chain joins TRBV7-9 to TRBJ2-1, with D perhaps TRBD1 or TRBD2 (5 bases each). Germline V gives CDR1 SEHNR, CDR2 FQNEAQ (reference sequence). The CDR3 has 17 residues. Deletions cut 4 bases from V and 7 bases from J, with 23 bases between. CDR3 in amino acids: CASSSTKPGREGNEQFF. The CDR3 nucleotides read TGTGCCAGCAGCTCCACTAAGCCGGGACGTGAGGGGAATGAGCAGTTCTTC.

This clonotype was counted a few times. The chain recombines TRBV7-9 with TRBJ2-5, with a tentative D call TRBD2 (5 bases). The CDR3 runs to 15 residues. Deletions cut 1 base from V and 4 bases from J, with 13 bases between. Per the germline V gene, CDR1 is SEHNR and CDR2 is FQNEAQ (reference sequence). CDR3 sequence reads: CASSLDSGSGETQYF. CDR3 nucleotide sequence: TGTGCCAGCAGCTTAGATTCGGGGAGCGGAGAGACCCAGTACTTC.

V gene TRBV11-3 combines with J gene TRBJ2-1; D is possibly TRBD1 (6 bases). The CDR3 length is 14 residues. Trimming took 0 bases from V and 7 from J, leaving 10 bases between them. The germline CDR1 and CDR2 sequences are SGHNT and YENEEA. CDR3 in DNA: TGTGCCAGCAGCTTAGACCTAGGGGGTAATGAGCAGTTCTTC. Its protein product is CASSLDLGGNEQFF.

There are a few counts of this clonotype. The gene calls are TRBV4-1 and TRBJ1-4; 7 bases map to TRBD1. CDR3 size: 17 residues. V lost 1 base and J lost 6; bases outside the gene matches: 11. The V gene's germline CDR1 is MGHRA and CDR2 YSYEKL. CDR3 in amino acids: CASSQVFTGRGDEKLFF. CDR3 in DNA: TGCGCCAGCAGCCAAGTGTTCACCGGCAGGGGGGATGAAAAACTGTTTTTT.

This clonotype is medium-sized (0.01 to 0.1%) in the sample. The rearrangement uses TRBV15 and TRBJ2-2, with D unclear. Deletions cut 0 bases from V and 10 bases from J, with 12 bases between. The CDR3 is 14 residues long. The V gene's germline CDR1 is LNHNV and CDR2 YYDKDF (reference sequence). The CDR3 reads CATSRDIGDVELFF. CDR3 in DNA: TGTGCCACCAGCAGAGATATCGGCGATGTGGAGCTGTTTTTT.

This clonotype appeared a few times. This chain links TRBV7-2 with TRBJ1-5; D might be TRBD1 (6 bases). The CDR3 runs to 15 residues. Trimming pared 5 bases from V and 3 bases from J, leaving 14 bases between. Germline V lookup: CDR1 SGHTA, CDR2 FQGNSA. The CDR3 nucleotides are TGTGCCAGCAGCCAGACCCGGGACATCAATCAGCCCCAGCATTTT. As protein: CASSQTRDINQPQHF.

The gene calls are TRBV20-1 and TRBJ1-1; 8 bases line up with TRBD1. Germline CDR1 reads DFQATT; CDR2 reads SNEGSKA (reference sequence). J was trimmed by 6 bases and V by 4 bases; bases with no gene match: 10. This CDR3 region has 14 residues. The CDR3 loop is CSATADRELAEAFF. CDR3 DNA: TGCAGTGCTACGGCGGACAGGGAGTTGGCTGAAGCTTTCTTT.

This sequence joins TRBV6-1 and TRBJ2-3, with 8 positions matching TRBD1. The CDR3 is 16 amino acids. Losses at the gene ends were 5 bases for V and 3 bases for J; bases not matched to a gene: 10. The germline gives CDR1 MNHNS, CDR2 SASEGT. CDR3 region: CASSQDRVVGTDTQYF. DNA of the CDR3: TGTGCCAGCAGTCAGGACAGGGTAGTGGGGACAGATACGCAGTATTTT.

This clonotype was observed at least ten times. The V call is TRBV12-3 or TRBV12-4, the J call TRBJ2-2; D tentatively reads TRBD1 or TRBD2 (6 bases each). The CDR3 contains 16 residues. V was shortened by 6 bases and J by 5 bases, with 19 bases between the two germline ends. The CDR3 DNA reads as TGTGCCAGCAGAGTTCAGGGGAGGCGTGGGACCGGGGAGCTGTTTTTT. Amino acids: CASRVQGRRGTGELFF.

This clonotype was counted between two and nine times. The J gene is TRBJ1-1, the V gene TRBV6-1; tentative D call: TRBD1 (6 bases). Trimming took off 6 bases at V and 3 bases at J, with 11 bases between the two ends. Germline CDR1 is MNHNS and CDR2 is SASEGT. The length of the CDR3 is 13 residues. The CDR3 reads CASSGTPHTEAFF. DNA of the CDR3: TGTGCCAGCAGCGGGACACCCCACACTGAAGCTTTCTTT.

This clonotype came up a few times. This chain links TRBV6-5 with TRBJ1-1, with D tentatively TRBD1 (5 bases). The germline V gene encodes CDR1 MNHEY and CDR2 SVGAGI. Trimming left V 2 bases short and J 8 bases short, with 18 bases between. There are 15 residues in the CDR3. Here the CDR3 reads CASSYGGFGSREAFF. CDR3 DNA: TGTGCCAGCAGTTACGGGGGGTTTGGGTCTCGGGAAGCTTTCTTT.